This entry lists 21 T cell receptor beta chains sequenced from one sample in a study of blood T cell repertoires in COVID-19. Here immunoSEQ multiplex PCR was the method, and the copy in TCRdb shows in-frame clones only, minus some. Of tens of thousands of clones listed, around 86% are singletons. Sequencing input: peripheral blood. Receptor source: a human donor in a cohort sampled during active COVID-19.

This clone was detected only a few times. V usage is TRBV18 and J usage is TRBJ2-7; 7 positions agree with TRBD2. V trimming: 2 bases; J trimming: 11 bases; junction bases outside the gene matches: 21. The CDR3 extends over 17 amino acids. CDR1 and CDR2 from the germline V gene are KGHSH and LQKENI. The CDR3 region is CASSPTGFLLADLGKYF. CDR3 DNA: TGTGCCAGCTCACCAACCGGGTTTTTGCTAGCGGACCTGGGGAAGTACTTC.

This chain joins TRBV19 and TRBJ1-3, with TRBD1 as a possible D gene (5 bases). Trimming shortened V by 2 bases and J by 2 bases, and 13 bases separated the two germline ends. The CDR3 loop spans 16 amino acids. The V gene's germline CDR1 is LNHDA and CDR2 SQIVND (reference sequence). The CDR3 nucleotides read TGTGCCAGTAGTATAAAAACAGGACGGACTGGAAACACCATATATTTT. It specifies CASSIKTGRTGNTIYF.

CDR3 residues: CAWSVRGTSGSHWDEQFF. The CDR3, as DNA: TGTGCCTGGAGTGTACGCGGAACTAGCGGTAGCCATTGGGATGAGCAGTTCTTC. The chain has TRBV30 and TRBJ2-1, with 8 nucleotides matching TRBD2. CDR3 size: 18 residues. J was trimmed by 8 bases and V by 0 bases; bases with no gene match: 18. Germline V gene sequence: CDR1 GTSNPN, CDR2 SVGIG (reference sequence).

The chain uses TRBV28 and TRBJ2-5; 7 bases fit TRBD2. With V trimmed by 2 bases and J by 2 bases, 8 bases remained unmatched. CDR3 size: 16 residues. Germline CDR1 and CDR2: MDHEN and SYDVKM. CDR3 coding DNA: TGTGCCAGCAGTTTAGGGGGGGTCCCGTTACAAGAGACCCAGTACTTC. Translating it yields CASSLGGVPLQETQYF.

CDR3 amino acids: CASSPGLAGVEQFF. In nucleotides, the CDR3 is TGTGCCAGTAGCCCCGGACTAGCGGGAGTGGAGCAGTTCTTC. The J gene is TRBJ2-1, the V gene TRBV19, with 13 bases identical to TRBD2. The CDR3 length is 14 residues. V lost 6 bases, J lost 10 bases, and 6 bases stayed unmatched. Looked up from germline, CDR1 is LNHDA and CDR2 is SQIVND (reference sequence). The variable domain in full, with the rest retrieved from reference TRBV19 and TRBJ2-1, is DGGITQSPKYLFRKEGQNVTLSCEQNLNHDAMYWYRQDPGQGLRLIYYSQIVNDFQKGDIAEGYSVSREKKESFPLTVTSAQKNPTAFYLCASSPGLAGVEQFFGPGTRLTVL.

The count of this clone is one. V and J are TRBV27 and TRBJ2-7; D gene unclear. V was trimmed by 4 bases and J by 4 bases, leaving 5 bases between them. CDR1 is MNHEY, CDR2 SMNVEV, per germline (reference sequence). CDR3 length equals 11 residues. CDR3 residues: CASSYIYEQYF. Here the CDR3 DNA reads TGTGCCAGCAGTTACATTTACGAGCAGTACTTC.

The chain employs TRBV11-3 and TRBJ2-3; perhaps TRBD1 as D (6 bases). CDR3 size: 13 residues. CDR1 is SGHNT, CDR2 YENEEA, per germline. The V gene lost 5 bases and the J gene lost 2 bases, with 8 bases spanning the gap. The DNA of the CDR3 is TGTGCCAGCAGCAGGGACATCACAGATACGCAGTATTTT. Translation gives CASSRDITDTQYF. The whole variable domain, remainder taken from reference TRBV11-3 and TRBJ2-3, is EAGVVQSPRYKIIEKKQPVAFWCNPISGHNTLYWYLQNLGQGPELLIRYENEEAVDDSQLPKDRFSAERLKGVDSTLKIQPAELGDSAVYLCASSRDITDTQYFGPGTRLTVL.

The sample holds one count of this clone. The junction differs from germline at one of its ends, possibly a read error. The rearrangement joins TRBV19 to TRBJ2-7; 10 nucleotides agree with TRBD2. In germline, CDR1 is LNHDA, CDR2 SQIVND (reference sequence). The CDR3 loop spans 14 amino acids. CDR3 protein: CASSIAGGSYEQYF. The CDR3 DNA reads TGTGCCAGTAGCATAGCGGGGGGCTCCTACGAGCAGTACTTC.

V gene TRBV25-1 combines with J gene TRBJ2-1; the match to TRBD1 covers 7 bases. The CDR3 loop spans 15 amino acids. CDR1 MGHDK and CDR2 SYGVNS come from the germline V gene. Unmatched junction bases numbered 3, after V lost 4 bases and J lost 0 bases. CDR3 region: CASSGRGSSYNEQFF. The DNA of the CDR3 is TGTGCCAGCAGTGGCAGGGGGAGCTCCTACAATGAGCAGTTCTTC. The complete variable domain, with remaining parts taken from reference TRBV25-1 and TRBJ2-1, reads EADIYQTPRYLVIGTGKKITLECSQTMGHDKMYWYQQDPGMELHLIHYSYGVNSTEKGDLSSESTVSRIRTEHFPLTLESARPSHTSQYLCASSGRGSSYNEQFFGPGTRLTVL.

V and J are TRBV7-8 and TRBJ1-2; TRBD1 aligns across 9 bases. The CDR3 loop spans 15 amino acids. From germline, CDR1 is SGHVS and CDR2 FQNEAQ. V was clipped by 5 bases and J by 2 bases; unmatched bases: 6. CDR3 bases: TGTGCCAGCAGCCCGACGACAGGGGGGAACTATGGCTACACCTTC. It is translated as CASSPTTGGNYGYTF.

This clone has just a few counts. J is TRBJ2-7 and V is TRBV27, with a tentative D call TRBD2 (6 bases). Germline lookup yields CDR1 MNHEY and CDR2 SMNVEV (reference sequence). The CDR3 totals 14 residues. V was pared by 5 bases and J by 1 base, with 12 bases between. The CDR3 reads CASSARLVSYEQYF. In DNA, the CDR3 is TGTGCCAGCAGTGCCAGACTAGTTTCCTACGAGCAGTACTTC.

CDR3 loop: CASSQAPGLADQETQYF. The CDR3 nucleotides read TGCGCCAGCAGCCAAGCCCCGGGACTAGCGGACCAAGAGACCCAGTACTTC. The chain carries TRBV4-1 and TRBJ2-5; 11 nucleotides line up with TRBD2. The germline gives CDR1 MGHRA, CDR2 YSYEKL. J was trimmed by 0 bases and V by 1 base; bases with no gene match: 4. The CDR3 covers 17 residues.

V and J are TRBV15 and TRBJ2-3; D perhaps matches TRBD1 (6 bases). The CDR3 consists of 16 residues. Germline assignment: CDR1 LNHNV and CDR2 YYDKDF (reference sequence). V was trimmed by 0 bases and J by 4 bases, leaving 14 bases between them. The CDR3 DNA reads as TGTGCCACCAGCAGAGATTCAGGGGCGAGCCCAGATACGCAGTATTTT. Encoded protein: CATSRDSGASPDTQYF.

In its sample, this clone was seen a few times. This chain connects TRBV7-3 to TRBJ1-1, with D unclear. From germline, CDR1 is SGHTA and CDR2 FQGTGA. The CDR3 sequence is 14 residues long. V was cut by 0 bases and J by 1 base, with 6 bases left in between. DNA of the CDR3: TGTGCCAGCAGCTTAACCCCGCGGAACACTGAAGCTTTCTTT. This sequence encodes CASSLTPRNTEAFF.

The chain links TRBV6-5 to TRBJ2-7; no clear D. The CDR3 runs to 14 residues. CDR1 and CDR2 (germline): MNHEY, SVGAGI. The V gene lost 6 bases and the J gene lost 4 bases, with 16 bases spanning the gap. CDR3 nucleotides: TGTGCCAGCAGCTACCGCGGCAGCCAATACGAGCAGTACTTC. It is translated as CASSYRGSQYEQYF.

CDR3 residues: CASSATGGVAEKLFF. The CDR3, as DNA: TGTGCCAGCAGCGCTACAGGCGGGGTGGCTGAAAAACTGTTTTTT. The chain has TRBV9 and TRBJ1-4, with D tentatively TRBD1 (5 bases). From germline, CDR1 is SGDLS and CDR2 YYNGEE. This CDR3 has 15 amino acids. V was shortened by 3 bases and J by 7 bases, with 16 bases between the two germline ends.

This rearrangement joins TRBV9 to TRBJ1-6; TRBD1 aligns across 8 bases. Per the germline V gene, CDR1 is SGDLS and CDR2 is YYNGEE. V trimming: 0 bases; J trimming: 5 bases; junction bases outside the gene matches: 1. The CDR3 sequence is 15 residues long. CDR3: CASSVAGGNNSPLHF. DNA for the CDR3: TGTGCCAGCAGCGTAGCAGGGGGCAATAATTCACCCCTCCACTTT.

The CDR3: CASSPGGPPDTQYF. The CDR3 nucleotides read TGTGCCAGCTCGCCGGGAGGGCCCCCAGATACGCAGTATTTT. This chain uses TRBV18 with TRBJ2-3, with TRBD2 matching 8 bases. After removal of 6 bases from V and 4 bases from J, the junction contained 6 bases not matched to a gene. The V gene's germline CDR1 is KGHSH and CDR2 LQKENI. The CDR3 sequence is 14 residues long. The full variable domain, in which reference TRBV18 and TRBJ2-3 provide the parts outside the CDR3, is NAGVMQNPRHLVRRRGQEARLRCSPMKGHSHVYWYRQLPEEGLKFMVYLQKENIIDESGMPKERFSAEFPKEGPSILRIQQVVRGDSAAYFCASSPGGPPDTQYFGPGTRLTVL.

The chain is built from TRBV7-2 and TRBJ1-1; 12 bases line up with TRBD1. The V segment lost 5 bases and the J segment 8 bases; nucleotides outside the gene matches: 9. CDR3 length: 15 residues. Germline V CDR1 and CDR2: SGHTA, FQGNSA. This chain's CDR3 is CASSTTGTGGWEAFF. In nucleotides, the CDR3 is TGTGCCAGCAGCACTACCGGGACAGGGGGCTGGGAAGCTTTCTTT. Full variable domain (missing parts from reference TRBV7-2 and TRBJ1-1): GAGVSQSPSNKVTEKGKDVELRCDPISGHTALYWYRQSLGQGLEFLIYFQGNSAPDKSGLPSDRFSAERTGGSVSTLTIQRTQQEDSAVYLCASSTTGTGGWEAFFGQGTRLTVV.

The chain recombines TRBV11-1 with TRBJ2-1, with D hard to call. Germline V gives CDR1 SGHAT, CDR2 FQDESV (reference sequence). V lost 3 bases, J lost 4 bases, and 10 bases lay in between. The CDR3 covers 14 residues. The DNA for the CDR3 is TGTGCCAGCAGCTTCACTTCCCTTTACAATGAGCAGTTCTTC. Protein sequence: CASSFTSLYNEQFF.

The CDR3 DNA is TGTGCCAGCCGCCCTACAGGGGGCTCTGAAGCTTTCTTT. Translating it yields CASRPTGGSEAFF. This chain connects TRBV27 to TRBJ1-1; TRBD1 agrees at 9 bases. The length of the CDR3 is 13 residues. The germline gives CDR1 MNHEY, CDR2 SMNVEV (reference sequence). V was clipped by 8 bases and J by 6 bases; unmatched bases: 7.